This T cell receptor beta chain came from a study of cytomegalovirus exposure and HLA in healthy donors. Findings and caveats of the study: In a later analysis, HLA-associated TCR beta chains were more clonally expanded than equally common others. DRB1 had the most TCR associations and HLA-C the fewest, a later analysis found, with rates varying by HLA locus. When the data were analyzed later, several of the most significant clusters appeared to be linked to common viral pathogens. Beyond CMV serostatus, there was no information to go on about immune exposure.

PCR primers comprised 60 Vbeta and 13 Jbeta primers. Only in-frame clones appear in the TCRdb table, and some are missing; sequencing was by immunoSEQ multiplex PCR. The repertoire table contains roughly 82,000 clones. In germline, CDR1 is MNHNY, CDR2 SVGAGI (reference sequence). This CDR3 has 14 amino acids. V dropped 5 bases and J dropped 1 base, with 11 bases sitting between them. As for this clone: Antigen unknown.

The clonotype was recovered from a woman aged 55-70 years in good health and CMV-seronegative. This chain uses TRBV6-6 with TRBJ1-1; no clear D. The material sequenced was PBMCs. CDR3 residues: CASSGLGKNTEAFF. CDR3 DNA: TGTGCCAGCAGTGGTCTAGGCAAGAACACTGAAGCTTTCTTT.